This TCR beta chain stems from a study of T cells in Graves' hyperthyroidism and ophthalmopathy. Whole-study findings and limits: Most thyroid clonotypes that were expanded above 0.001 also turned up in blood.

This clonotype occurred a few times. Its antigen is not identified. Hyperthyroidism of Graves' type that showed no ophthalmopathy progression within 18 months was stable. V shed 5 bases and J 8 bases; nucleotides not matched to a gene: 13. The CDR3 is 16 amino acids. Per the germline V gene, CDR1 is LNHDA and CDR2 is SQIVND (reference sequence). Amplified TCR beta CDR3 regions derived from RNA transcripts. The HTBI primer set served for first-round RT-PCR of the TCR CDR3. TCRdb ran MiXCR on the multiplex PCR reads and lists one entry per CDR3 protein. Here the sample spans around 300,000 distinct CDR3 sequences, roughly an eighth being singletons.

Sequenced: blood. The sequence derives from a middle-aged woman with Graves' hyperthyroidism. The chain combines TRBV19 with TRBJ1-4; 8 bases fit TRBD1. The CDR3 spells CASSFHSTGAGEKLFF. The CDR3 bases are TGTGCCAGTAGTTTCCACTCGACAGGGGCAGGGGAAAAACTGTTTTTT.